Each of the 5 T cell receptor beta chains below was sequenced from the same sample in a study of T cells in Graves' hyperthyroidism and ophthalmopathy. Regions amplified from RNA transcripts were the TCR beta CDR3 regions. Researchers ran a first-round RT-PCR on the TCR CDR3 using the HTBI primer set. MiXCR, applied by TCRdb to the multiplex PCR reads, yields one record per CDR3 protein. The table includes around 610,000 distinct CDR3 sequences, approximately 14% detected once. The sample comprised blood. The receptors here all came from a woman in her forties with Graves' ophthalmopathy.

This clonotype was observed many times. The CDR3, as DNA: TGTGCCAGCAGTCCGGGAGGAACCTTCTCTGGAAACACCATATATTTT. Amino acids: CASSPGGTFSGNTIYF. The chain joins TRBV28 to TRBJ1-3; unclear D gene. Trimming took off 5 bases at V and 0 bases at J, with 14 bases between the two ends. The germline V gene encodes CDR1 MDHEN and CDR2 SYDVKM. The CDR3 loop spans 16 amino acids.

The chain is built from TRBV19 and TRBJ1-3; D is possibly TRBD1 (5 bases). V was shortened by 4 bases and J by 0 bases, with 10 bases between the two germline ends. The V gene's germline CDR1 is LNHDA and CDR2 SQIVND (reference sequence). The CDR3 has 15 amino acids. Here the CDR3 DNA reads TGTGCCAGTAGTAGGCAGGGTTACTCTGGAAACACCATATATTTT. Protein sequence: CASSRQGYSGNTIYF.

In its sample, this clonotype was seen many times. The chain has TRBV2 and TRBJ2-5, with TRBD1 matching 12 bases. This CDR3 has 15 amino acids. Germline CDR1 and CDR2: SNHLY and FYNNEI. J lost 7 bases, V lost 0 bases, and 3 bases had no gene match. The CDR3 reads CASSEAGQGAGTQYF. The CDR3 coding sequence is TGTGCCAGCAGTGAAGCGGGACAGGGGGCTGGGACCCAGTACTTC.

The chain employs TRBV11-2 and TRBJ1-1, with 9 nucleotides matching TRBD1. Germline CDR1 reads SGHAT; CDR2 reads FQNNGV. J was trimmed by 0 bases and V by 2 bases; bases with no gene match: 7. The length of the CDR3 is 17 residues. CDR3 coding DNA: TGTGCCAGCAGCTTATACGGGACAGGGTTCATGAACACTGAAGCTTTCTTT. This encodes CASSLYGTGFMNTEAFF.

This chain joins TRBV15 and TRBJ2-2; TRBD1 matches 7 bases. V trimming: 1 base; J trimming: 6 bases; junction bases outside the gene matches: 5. CDR3 length equals 15 residues. Germline CDR1 LNHNV, CDR2 YYDKDF (reference sequence). CDR3 loop: CATSRATGVPGELFF. The CDR3 DNA follows: TGTGCCACCAGCAGAGCCACAGGGGTCCCCGGGGAGCTGTTTTTT. Full variable domain (remainder filled in from reference TRBV15 and TRBJ2-2): DAMVIQNPRYQVTQFGKPVTLSCSQTLNHNVMYWYQQKSSQAPKLLFHYYDKDFNNEADTPDNFQSRRPNTSFCFLDIRSPGLGDTAMYLCATSRATGVPGELFFGEGSRLTVL.